This is a list of T cell receptor beta chains from one sample in a study of Ad26.COV2.S vaccination and SARS-CoV-2 variants. Produced via immunoSEQ multiplex PCR; TCRdb's table is partial and in-frame only. This table has about 400,000 clones, 85% to 90% appearing once. Source: peripheral blood, taken in a trial of Ad26.COV2.S vaccine versus placebo. The source of these receptors is a person between 18 and 59 years old who received the Ad26.COV2.S COVID-19 vaccine or a placebo. The conserved cysteine and the conserved F or W are not part of the CDR3 here. The D gene is left open where the match is weak.

CDR3 length	D gene	V gene	CDR3 protein
12	.	TRBV5-1	ASSLAGGNQPQH
12	.	TRBV27	ASNPRWGSGELF
12	.	TRBV6-5	ASSYSITDYEQY
13	TRBD1	TRBV6-1	ASSEARQGSYEQY
11	.	TRBV30	AWSVFPGNTIY
14	TRBD1	TRBV7-9	ASSPPTGGWSGELF
12	.	TRBV7-9	ASSFAQGLDEQY
14	.	TRBV27	ASSSGAGLSTGELF
14	TRBD1	TRBV27	ASSVVRTGIAGELF
13	TRBD1	TRBV28	ASSFDRGSYNEQF
16	.	TRBV19	ASSKGTRAGPSTDTQY
17	TRBD2	TRBV7-3	ASSPRTSGAQIDADTQY
12	.	TRBV2	ASIQESYQETQY
11	TRBD1	TRBV6-5	ASRGQTNTEAF
12	TRBD1	TRBV5-1	ASSQDRGNTEAF
15	.	TRBV3-1/TRBV3-2	ASSQASGGEPGNTIY
11	.	TRBV29-1	SVAPSGAREQY
11	.	TRBV6-6	ASSYSGGRAQH
13	TRBD2	TRBV9	ASSVASGGGDTQY
12	.	TRBV6-5	ASGHEGAGYGYT
12	.	TRBV5-1	ASSTQMGSYEQY
11	.	TRBV30	AWGTGYNEKLF
12	TRBD1	TRBV5-6	ASSSGTEPYGYT
13	TRBD1	TRBV2	ASSPSGTAIYEQY